A single sample gave rise to the 28 T cell receptor beta chains below, sequenced in a study of beta chain features in type 1 diabetes. The study reverse transcribed the entire isolated RNA, so it sequenced expressed TCRB transcripts. The method was immunoSEQ multiplex PCR; TCRdb's version includes in-frame clones alone and lacks a portion of them. The sample carries almost 350,000 clones, roughly 8% recorded once. Sequencing used central memory CD4+ T cells from blood. These receptors all come from a woman between 18 and 29 years old in good health.

The chain couples TRBV29-1 to TRBJ2-3, with D tentatively TRBD1 (5 bases). The CDR3 has 13 amino acids. Between the trimmed V and J ends, which lost 2 bases and 3 bases, there was a span of 9 bases. Germline assignment: CDR1 SQVTM and CDR2 ANQGSEA. In DNA form, the CDR3 reads TGCAGCGTTGAAATGCAGGGTACAGATACGCAGTATTTT. Residues: CSVEMQGTDTQYF.

In this sample, this clone turned up many times. The chain recombines TRBV7-9 with TRBJ2-5, with 7 bases matching TRBD2. V was pared by 3 bases and J by 4 bases, with 8 bases of the junction left unmatched. Germline-derived CDR1 and CDR2 are SEHNR and FQNEAQ (reference sequence). This CDR3 has 15 amino acids. The CDR3 bases are TGTGCCAGCAGCTTTGGTGCGGGAGATTCAGAGACCCAGTACTTC. Protein product: CASSFGAGDSETQYF. The variable domain in full, with the rest retrieved from reference TRBV7-9 and TRBJ2-5, is DTGVSQNPRHKITKRGQNVTFRCDPISEHNRLYWYRQTLGQGPEFLTYFQNEAQLEKSRLLSDRFSAERPKGSFSTLEIQRTEQGDSAMYLCASSFGAGDSETQYFGPGTRLLVL.

This clone has a handful of counts. This chain connects TRBV7-2 to TRBJ2-1; a possible D gene is TRBD1 (6 bases). Germline lookup yields CDR1 SGHTA and CDR2 FQGNSA. This CDR3 contains 13 residues. V gave up 5 bases and J gave up 10 bases, with 15 bases separating them. The CDR3 sequence: CASSEQQGNEQFF. CDR3 sequence (DNA): TGTGCCAGCAGCGAACAACAGGGTAACGAGCAGTTCTTC.

The V and J genes are TRBV4-1 and TRBJ2-1, with 10 bases fitting TRBD2. With 1 base clipped from V and 8 bases from J, the junction kept 8 bases outside the gene matches. The germline V gene has CDR1 MGHRA and CDR2 YSYEKL. The CDR3 consists of 16 residues. The CDR3 DNA is TGCGCCAGCAGCCAAGTTCCTAGCGGGAGAAACTATGAGCAGTTCTTC. This sequence encodes CASSQVPSGRNYEQFF.

In nucleotides, the CDR3 is TGTGCCAGCAGCGTAGCGGTCACAGGGGCCGGAAACACCATATATTTT. Translated: CASSVAVTGAGNTIYF. The chain uses TRBV9 and TRBJ1-3; 7 nucleotides line up with TRBD1. J was trimmed by 4 bases and V by 0 bases; bases with no gene match: 7. The germline CDR1 and CDR2 sequences are SGDLS and YYNGEE. CDR3 length equals 16 residues.

In its sample, this clone was seen a few times. The chain links TRBV2 to TRBJ2-7, with D tentatively TRBD2 (6 bases). Trimming shortened V by 8 bases and J by 4 bases, and 12 bases separated the two germline ends. Germline lookup yields CDR1 SNHLY and CDR2 FYNNEI. The CDR3 sequence is 12 residues long. Written as DNA, the CDR3 is TGTGCCAGCCAGCCGACTAGGTACGAGCAGTACTTC. It codes for CASQPTRYEQYF.

This clone was counted between two and nine times. V and J are TRBV28 and TRBJ1-1; no firm D call. The V gene's germline CDR1 is MDHEN and CDR2 SYDVKM. The CDR3 has 15 residues. V was cut by 5 bases and J by 0 bases, with 13 bases left in between. The CDR3 DNA reads as TGTGCCAGCAGTCTCACCTACGGATTGAACACTGAAGCTTTCTTT. Translated, it gives CASSLTYGLNTEAFF. The variable domain in full, completed from reference TRBV28 and TRBJ1-1, reads DVKVTQSSRYLVKRTGEKVFLECVQDMDHENMFWYRQDPGLGLRLIYFSYDVKMKEKGDIPEGYSVSREKKERFSLILESASTNQTSMYLCASSLTYGLNTEAFFGQGTRLTVV.

Ten or more counts support this clone. The J gene is TRBJ2-4, the V gene TRBV18; 8 nucleotides agree with TRBD1. The V gene end was trimmed by 3 bases and the J gene end by 5 bases; junction bases not matched to a gene: 0. Germline loops: CDR1 KGHSH, CDR2 LQKENI. The CDR3 consists of 13 residues. DNA of the CDR3: TGTGCCAGCTCACCGGGACAGGAAAACATTCAGTACTTC. Protein sequence: CASSPGQENIQYF.

J is TRBJ2-1 and V is TRBV5-1; D call uncertain. Germline CDR1 and CDR2: SGHRS and YFSETQ. The CDR3 sequence is 13 residues long. Trimming cost V 2 bases and J 2 bases, with 5 bases left between them. This CDR3 is CASSFQAYNEQFF. Written as DNA, the CDR3 is TGCGCCAGCAGCTTTCAGGCCTACAATGAGCAGTTCTTC.

This chain uses TRBV29-1 with TRBJ2-2; 8 bases match TRBD1. Germline loops: CDR1 SQVTM, CDR2 ANQGSEA. The CDR3 covers 14 residues. Trimming at V came to 5 bases and at J to 0 bases, leaving 2 bases not matched to a gene. CDR3 in DNA: TGCAGCGTTCGGGACAGGACGAACACCGGGGAGCTGTTTTTT. Encoded protein: CSVRDRTNTGELFF.

This clone has only a few counts. Other DNA sequences in the same sample also yield this CDR3. The rearrangement joins TRBV27 to TRBJ2-5; no clear D. The CDR3 spans 12 residues. Germline CDR1 is MNHEY and CDR2 is SMNVEV (reference sequence). V lost 4 bases and J lost 2, with 5 bases in between. In DNA, the CDR3 is TGTGCCAGCAGTTCCCAACAAGAGACCCAGTACTTC. It encodes CASSSQQETQYF.

This clone was recorded a few times. The chain joins TRBV4-1 to TRBJ2-5; D gene ambiguous. The germline CDR1 and CDR2 sequences are MGHRA and YSYEKL. The CDR3 covers 15 residues. With 0 bases removed from V and 4 bases from J, the gap between germline ends came to 12 bases. CDR3 protein: CASSQEVGGRETQYF. The DNA for the CDR3 is TGCGCCAGCAGCCAAGAAGTGGGTGGACGAGAGACCCAGTACTTC.

This clone has only a few counts. The V and J genes are TRBV9 and TRBJ2-3, with 9 nucleotides matching TRBD1. The CDR3 runs to 15 residues. With V trimmed by 3 bases and J by 4 bases, 6 bases remained unmatched. The germline V gene encodes CDR1 SGDLS and CDR2 YYNGEE. The CDR3 reads CASSERDRASDTQYF. The CDR3 bases are TGTGCCAGCAGCGAGCGGGACAGGGCTTCAGATACGCAGTATTTT.

This sequence joins TRBV7-2 and TRBJ2-2; D may match TRBD1 or TRBD2 (5 bases each). V shed 5 bases and J shed 7 bases, with 14 bases lying between them. The germline V gene encodes CDR1 SGHTA and CDR2 FQGNSA. The CDR3 has 14 residues. The CDR3 DNA sequence: TGTGCCAGCAGCCTACCTCCAGGGAGCGGGGAGCTGTTTTTT. Residues: CASSLPPGSGELFF.

The V call is TRBV29-1, the J call TRBJ2-2; D possibly corresponds to TRBD2 (7 bases). This CDR3 is 15 amino acids long. Germline V gene lookup returns CDR1 SQVTM and CDR2 ANQGSEA. Trimming stripped 4 bases from V and 3 bases from J, with 15 bases between. CDR3 amino acids: CSVGGGGSHTGELFF. CDR3 bases: TGCAGCGTTGGTGGCGGGGGCTCGCACACCGGGGAGCTGTTTTTT.

This clone was seen many times. The chain uses TRBV15 and TRBJ2-3, with D unresolved. CDR1 is LNHNV, CDR2 YYDKDF, per germline (reference sequence). Trimming stripped 5 bases from V and 6 bases from J, with 12 bases between. The CDR3 contains 13 residues. Here the CDR3 DNA reads TGTGCCACCAGCGTAGTTCCCAGGGATACGCAGTATTTT. This codes for CATSVVPRDTQYF.

J is TRBJ2-5 and V is TRBV11-1; D remains unclear. CDR1 SGHAT and CDR2 FQDESV come from the germline V gene (reference sequence). V shed 1 base and J shed 2 bases, with 2 bases lying between them. This CDR3 spans 12 amino acids. The CDR3 loop reads CASSLGQETQYF. For the CDR3, the DNA is TGTGCCAGCAGCTTAGGTCAAGAGACCCAGTACTTC.

This clone was seen repeatedly, ten times or more. The chain uses TRBV7-3 and TRBJ2-1, with D tentatively TRBD2 (6 bases). V lost 5 bases to trimming and J lost 7 bases, with 21 bases between them. CDR3 size: 16 residues. Germline assignment: CDR1 SGHTA and CDR2 FQGTGA. The CDR3 loop reads CASSPNRAGRLNEQFF. The DNA for the CDR3 is TGTGCCAGCAGCCCTAACCGGGCAGGGAGGTTAAATGAGCAGTTCTTC.

This clone was seen at least ten times. The genes are TRBV14 and TRBJ2-5, with no clear D. Germline CDR1 is SGHDN and CDR2 is FVKESK. The CDR3 is made up of 15 amino acids. Deletions cut 0 bases from V and 9 bases from J, with 17 bases between. In nucleotides, the CDR3 is TGTGCCAGCAGCCAAGAAGCTAGGAGAGTTGGGGCCCAGTACTTC. It translates to CASSQEARRVGAQYF.

This clone was seen at least ten times. The CDR3 nucleotides are TGTGCCAGCAGACCACTAGCGGGCAGCTCCTACGAGCAGTACTTC. It translates to CASRPLAGSSYEQYF. V and J are TRBV7-6 and TRBJ2-7; 9 bases line up with TRBD2. The CDR3 spans 15 residues. Trimming cost V 6 bases and J 0 bases; bases outside gene matches: 6. Germline V CDR1 and CDR2: SGHVS, FNYEAQ.

The CDR3: CASSQNGLWKETQYF. The CDR3 nucleotides are TGCGCCAGCAGCCAGAACGGACTTTGGAAAGAGACCCAGTACTTC. This rearrangement joins TRBV4-3 to TRBJ2-5, with TRBD2 as a possible D gene (5 bases). The germline V gene has CDR1 LGHNA and CDR2 YSLEER. The CDR3 has 15 residues. V lost 3 bases, J lost 3 bases, and 14 bases lay in between.

This clone appeared a few times. The chain is built from TRBV5-1 and TRBJ1-4; maybe TRBD1 (5 bases). V shed 3 bases and J shed 5 bases, with 8 bases lying between them. Per germline, CDR1 SGHRS and CDR2 YFSETQ. The length of the CDR3 is 13 residues. CDR3 sequence: CASSWGKNEKLFF. The DNA for the CDR3 is TGCGCCAGCAGCTGGGGGAAAAATGAAAAACTGTTTTTT.

The rearrangement joins TRBV28 to TRBJ2-1, with 12 bases aligning to TRBD2. Germline V CDR1 and CDR2: MDHEN, SYDVKM. Trimming removed 7 bases from V and 9 bases from J; junction bases left unmatched: 10. This CDR3 has 15 amino acids. The CDR3 nucleotides read TGTGCCAGCAAAACAGCGGCTAGCGGGAGGGGTGAGCAGTTCTTC. Translation gives CASKTAASGRGEQFF.

This sequence joins TRBV7-2 and TRBJ2-1, with 10 bases matching TRBD2. J lost 1 base, V lost 2 bases, and 8 bases had no gene match. The CDR3 length is 18 residues. Germline values: CDR1 SGHTA, CDR2 FQGNSA. CDR3 nucleotide sequence: TGTGCCAGCAGCTTAAAAACTAGCGGGGATAATTCCTACAATGAGCAGTTCTTC. As protein: CASSLKTSGDNSYNEQFF.

This clone came up a few times. The V call is TRBV6-1, the J call TRBJ2-1; D ambiguous. The germline CDR1 and CDR2 sequences are MNHNS and SASEGT. The length of the CDR3 is 12 residues. V lost 0 bases, J lost 11 bases, and 8 bases lay in between. The CDR3 DNA follows: TGTGCCAGCAGTGAAGCGGACGTCCAGCAGTTCTTC. This sequence encodes CASSEADVQQFF.

This clone showed up many times. The identical CDR3 is also encoded by other nucleotide sequences in the sample. The chain carries TRBV28 and TRBJ1-2; no clear D gene. The CDR3 extends over 12 amino acids. Trimming removed 3 bases from V and 5 bases from J, with 7 bases in between. The germline CDR1 and CDR2 sequences are MDHEN and SYDVKM. CDR3 sequence reads: CASSLIDYGYTF. Here the CDR3 DNA reads TGTGCCAGCAGTTTGATCGATTATGGCTACACCTTC.

The chain combines TRBV5-8 with TRBJ1-2; TRBD1 might be the D (5 bases). The CDR3 has 12 amino acids. Germline V gene lookup returns CDR1 SGHTS and CDR2 YDEGEE. V was shortened by 4 bases and J by 4 bases, with 8 bases between the two germline ends. The CDR3 protein is CASSPDSYGYTF. DNA of the CDR3: TGTGCCAGCAGCCCAGACAGCTATGGCTACACCTTC.

CDR3 sequence reads: CSVGETGHNEQFF. CDR3 DNA: TGCAGCGTTGGCGAAACAGGGCACAATGAGCAGTTCTTC. The chain employs TRBV29-1 and TRBJ2-1; D possibly corresponds to TRBD1 (6 bases). Deletions cut 4 bases from V and 5 bases from J, with 12 bases between. CDR3 size: 13 residues. From germline, CDR1 is SQVTM and CDR2 ANQGSEA.